One T cell receptor beta chain is described in this entry. Its cognate antigen is unknown. This sample was taken from a study of immune evolution from preneoplasia to lung adenocarcinoma. Study-wide results and caveats: Top clone frequencies peaked in normal lung, apparently declining through invasive adenocarcinoma. Clonality was highest in normal lung, lower in later-stage lesions apparently.

Between the trimmed V and J ends, which lost 5 bases and 4 bases, there was a span of 20 bases. Germline loops: CDR1 SGHAT, CDR2 FQDESV (reference sequence). The CDR3 is 16 amino acids. Data came from immunoSEQ multiplex PCR; TCRdb stores just in-frame clones and leaves some out. Of around 6,100 clones listed, around 85% are singletons. Patient tissue came from resections in Japan or China, 2014–2017. The source of this sequence is a person between 50 and 70 years old with lung adenocarcinoma. Sequences were obtained from FFPE invasive lung adenocarcinoma tissue. The genes are TRBV11-1 and TRBJ2-5, with D unclear. For the CDR3, the DNA is TGTGCCAGCAGCCCTCGCCAGGTTGACTTGAGAGAGACCCAGTACTTC. This gives the protein CASSPRQVDLRETQYF. The full variable domain, its missing parts supplied by reference TRBV11-1 and TRBJ2-5, is EAEVAQSPRYKITEKSQAVAFWCDPISGHATLYWYRQILGQGPELLVQFQDESVVDDSQLPKDRFSAERLKGVDSTLKIQPAELGDSAMYLCASSPRQVDLRETQYFGPGTRLLVL.